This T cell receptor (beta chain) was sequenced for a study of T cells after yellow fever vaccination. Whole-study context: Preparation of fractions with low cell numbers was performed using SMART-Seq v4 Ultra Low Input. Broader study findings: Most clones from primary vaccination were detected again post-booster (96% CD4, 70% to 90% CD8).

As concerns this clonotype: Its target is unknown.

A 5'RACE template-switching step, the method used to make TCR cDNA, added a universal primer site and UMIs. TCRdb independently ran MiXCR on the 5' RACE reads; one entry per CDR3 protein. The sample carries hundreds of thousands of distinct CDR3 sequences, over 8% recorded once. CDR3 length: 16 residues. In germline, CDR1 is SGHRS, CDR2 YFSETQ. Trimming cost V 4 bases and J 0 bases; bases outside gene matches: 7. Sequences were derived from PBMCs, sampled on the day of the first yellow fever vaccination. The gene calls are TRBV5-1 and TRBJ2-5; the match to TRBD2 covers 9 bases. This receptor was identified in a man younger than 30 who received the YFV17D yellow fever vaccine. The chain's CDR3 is CASSRELAGYQETQYF. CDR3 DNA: TGCGCCAGCAGCCGGGAGCTAGCGGGGTACCAAGAGACCCAGTACTTC.